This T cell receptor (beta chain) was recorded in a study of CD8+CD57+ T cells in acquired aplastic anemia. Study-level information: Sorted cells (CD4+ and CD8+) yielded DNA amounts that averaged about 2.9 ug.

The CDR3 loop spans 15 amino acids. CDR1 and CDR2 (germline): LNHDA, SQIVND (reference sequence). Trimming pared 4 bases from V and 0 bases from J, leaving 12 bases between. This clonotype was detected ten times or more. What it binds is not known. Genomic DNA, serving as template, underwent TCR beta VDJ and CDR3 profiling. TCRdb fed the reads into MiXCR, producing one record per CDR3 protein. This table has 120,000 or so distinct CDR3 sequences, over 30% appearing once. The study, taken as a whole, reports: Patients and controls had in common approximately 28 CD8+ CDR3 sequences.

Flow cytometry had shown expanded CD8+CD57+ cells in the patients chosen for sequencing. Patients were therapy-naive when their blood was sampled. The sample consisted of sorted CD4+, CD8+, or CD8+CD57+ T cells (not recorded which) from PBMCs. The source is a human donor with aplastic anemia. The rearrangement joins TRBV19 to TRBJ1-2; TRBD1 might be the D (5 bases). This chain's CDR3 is CASSRGSAANYGYTF. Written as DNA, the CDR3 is TGTGCCAGTAGTAGGGGGAGTGCGGCTAACTATGGCTACACCTTC.